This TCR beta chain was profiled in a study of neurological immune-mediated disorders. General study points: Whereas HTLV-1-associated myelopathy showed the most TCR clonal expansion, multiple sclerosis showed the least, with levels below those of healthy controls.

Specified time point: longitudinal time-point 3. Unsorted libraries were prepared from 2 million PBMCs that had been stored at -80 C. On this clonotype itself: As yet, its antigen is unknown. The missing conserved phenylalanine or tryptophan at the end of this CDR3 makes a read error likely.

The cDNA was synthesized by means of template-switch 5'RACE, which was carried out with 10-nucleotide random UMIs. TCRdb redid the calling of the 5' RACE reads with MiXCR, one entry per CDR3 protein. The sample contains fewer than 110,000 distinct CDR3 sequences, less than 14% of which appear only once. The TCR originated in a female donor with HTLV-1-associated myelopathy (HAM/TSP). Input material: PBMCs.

The CDR3, as DNA: TGCAGTGCTAGAGGCGGGACGGACAAAAACATTCAGTACTTA. Translation gives CSARGGTDKNIQYL. The chain links TRBV20-1 to TRBJ2-4; D may be TRBD2 (6 bases). Trimming stripped 1 base from V and 3 bases from J, with 10 bases between. CDR3 length: 14 residues. Germline values: CDR1 DFQATT, CDR2 SNEGSKA (reference sequence).